The T cell receptor (beta chain) described here comes from a study of T cell repertoires in cytomegalovirus infection. Across the study: Public TCR beta signatures were indicative of both CMV infection and a matching HLA type.

With regard to this clonotype: Its specificity is not known.

CDR1 MNHEY and CDR2 SVGEGT come from the germline V gene. The CDR3 is made up of 14 amino acids. The ends were cut back, 0 bases at V and 1 base at J, with 6 bases in the middle. TCRdb used MiXCR to reprocess the reads, holding one entry per CDR3 protein. This table holds approximately 73,000 distinct CDR3 sequences, 35% to 50% found once. The chain carries TRBV6-2 or TRBV6-3 and TRBJ2-5, with no clear D. The specimen was CD8+ T cells from cultured PBMCs, collected from culture after CMV antigen stimulation. The sequence was obtained from a human donor in good health (CMV status not recorded). Some clones in this sample may be carry-over from other donors' samples. DNA for the CDR3: TGTGCCAGCAGTTACTCGAGTGGCCAAGAGACCCAGTACTTC. Translating it yields CASSYSSGQETQYF.